This TCR delta chain was sequenced during a study of DNA immune sequencing with unique molecular identifiers (dated by TCRdb to the early 2020s). A note on the overall study: Immunomagnetic cell separation was used to enrich gammadelta T cells from buffy coats, and the genomic DNA of the enriched gammadelta T cells was then sequenced. Fluorescence-activated cell sorting was used to enrich gammadelta T cells from the PBMC of 10 healthy people. To compare enriched and non-enriched samples, roughly 0.1 ug of enriched gammadelta T-cell DNA and roughly 950 ng of non-enriched PBMC DNA were sequenced. Validation of the method was performed on synthetic reference molecules and on blood samples from healthy individuals. Donors were healthy individuals, with approximately ten donors profiled from sorted peripheral blood gammadelta T cells. The study developed and validated an ultrasensitive DNA-based TRD repertoire sequencing method using PCR-introduced unique molecular identifiers. Summary of the overall study and its limitations: Variation in TRD repertoire diversity was observed between healthy donors, with several donors found to be highly oligoclonal, in that the top 5 clonotypes exceeded half of productive molecules. Among clonotypes in healthy donors, TRDV2 paired with TRDJ1 was identified as the most common TRD rearrangement. The primer-based approach is unable to detect novel TRD sequences that the primers do not target.

Trimming takes 1 base off V and 1 base off J; junction bases not matched to a gene: 3. There are 15 amino acids in the CDR3, from cysteine to phenylalanine inclusive. Only the CDR3 portion is preserved as DNA: 45 bases, with reading frame beginning at the first base. The germline V gene specifies GEAIGNYY as CDR1 and EKD as CDR2. The receptor library was made with multiplex PCR. Genomic DNA was amplified with a 32-plex assay using primers for all 8 TRDV and 4 TRDJ genes covering the CDR3. A 12-nucleotide UMI was added during three to four barcoding PCR cycles, followed by a second PCR with Illumina adapter primers. AMPure XP beads were used to purify the libraries, and library quality was checked on a Fragment Analyzer using the HS NGS Fragment kit. The sequencing was run with an Illumina MiniSeq mid-output kit, including approximately 21% PhiX, and 150 cycles of paired-end reads. Regarding the original processing steps: MIGEC version 1.2.9 was used to process the reads, grouping the reads by UMI and building error-corrected consensus sequences. For post-processing, modified scripts from VDJtools version 1.2.1 were used together with the tcR R package. TCRdb processed the public reads again with the CATT caller, after which rows with matching DNA were combined. TCRdb, not the original authors, processed these V and J calls. The sample table shows thousands of delta-chain clones, and less than 20% are seen once. The top ten hold 31% of the sample.

By how much of the sample it makes up, this clone is medium-sized (0.01 to 0.1%). Its antigen is currently not known. No base-level quality is on record; no much larger clone is a single base apart. The receptor comes from a human donor in good health. The chain was built from TRDV2 and TRDJ1; the central 9 bases match TRDD3. Sample: gamma-delta T cells from PBMCs. The CDR3: CACDTLGDPTDKLIF. The nucleotides are TGTGCCTGTGACACGCTGGGGGATCCCACCGATAAACTCATCTTT.